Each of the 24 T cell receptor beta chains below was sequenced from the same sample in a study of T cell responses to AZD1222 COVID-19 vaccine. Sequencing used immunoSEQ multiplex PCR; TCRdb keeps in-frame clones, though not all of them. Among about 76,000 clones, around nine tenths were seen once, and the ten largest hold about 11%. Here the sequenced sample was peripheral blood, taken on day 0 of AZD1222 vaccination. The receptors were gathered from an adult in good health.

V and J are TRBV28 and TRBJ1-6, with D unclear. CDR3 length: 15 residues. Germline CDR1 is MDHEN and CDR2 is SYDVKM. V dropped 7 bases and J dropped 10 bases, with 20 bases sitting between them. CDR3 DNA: TGTGCCAGCACCTCACTACCCAATTATGGATCACCCCTCCACTTT. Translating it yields CASTSLPNYGSPLHF.

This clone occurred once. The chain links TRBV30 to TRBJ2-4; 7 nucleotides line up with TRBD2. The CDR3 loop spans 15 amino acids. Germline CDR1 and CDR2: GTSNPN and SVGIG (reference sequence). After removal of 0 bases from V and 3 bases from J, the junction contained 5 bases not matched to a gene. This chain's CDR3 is CAWSVRGVVKNIQYF. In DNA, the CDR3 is TGTGCCTGGAGTGTACGGGGGGTCGTCAAAAACATTCAGTACTTC.

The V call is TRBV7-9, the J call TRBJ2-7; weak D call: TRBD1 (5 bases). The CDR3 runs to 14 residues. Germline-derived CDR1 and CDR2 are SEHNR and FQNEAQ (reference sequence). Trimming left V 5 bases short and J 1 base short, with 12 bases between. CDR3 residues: CASSLPGQSYEQYF. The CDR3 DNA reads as TGTGCCAGCAGCCTCCCAGGACAATCCTACGAGCAGTACTTC.

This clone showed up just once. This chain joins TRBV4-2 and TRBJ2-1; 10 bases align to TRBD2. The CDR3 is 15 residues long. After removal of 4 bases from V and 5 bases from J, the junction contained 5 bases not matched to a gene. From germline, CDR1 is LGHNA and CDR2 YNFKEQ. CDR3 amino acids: CASSPLAGGDNEQFF. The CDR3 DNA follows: TGTGCCAGCAGCCCGTTAGCGGGGGGTGACAATGAGCAGTTCTTC.

The CDR3 here is CAIPRGDAATGELFF. As DNA, the CDR3 is TGTGCCATCCCGCGGGGGGATGCAGCCACCGGGGAGCTGTTTTTT. The chain carries TRBV28 and TRBJ2-2, with 8 bases matching TRBD2. V gave up 10 bases and J gave up 4 bases; unmatched junction bases: 11. Germline V CDR1 and CDR2: MDHEN, SYDVKM. This CDR3 is built from 15 residues. Complete variable domain (other parts from reference TRBV28 and TRBJ2-2): DVKVTQSSRYLVKRTGEKVFLECVQDMDHENMFWYRQDPGLGLRLIYFSYDVKMKEKGDIPEGYSVSREKKERFSLILESASTNQTSMYLCAIPRGDAATGELFFGEGSRLTVL.

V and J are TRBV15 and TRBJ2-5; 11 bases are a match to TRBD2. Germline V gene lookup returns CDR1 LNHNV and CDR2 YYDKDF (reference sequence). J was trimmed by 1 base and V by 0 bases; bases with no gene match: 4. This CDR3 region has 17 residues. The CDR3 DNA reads TGTGCCACCAGCAGAGATATGACTAGCGGGACCCAAGAGACCCAGTACTTC. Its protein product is CATSRDMTSGTQETQYF.

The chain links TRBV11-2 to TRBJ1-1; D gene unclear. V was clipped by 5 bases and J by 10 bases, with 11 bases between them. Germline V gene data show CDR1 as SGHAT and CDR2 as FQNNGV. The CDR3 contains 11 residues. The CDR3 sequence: CASSPLTGAFF. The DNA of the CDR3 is TGTGCCAGCAGCCCATTGACGGGAGCTTTCTTT.

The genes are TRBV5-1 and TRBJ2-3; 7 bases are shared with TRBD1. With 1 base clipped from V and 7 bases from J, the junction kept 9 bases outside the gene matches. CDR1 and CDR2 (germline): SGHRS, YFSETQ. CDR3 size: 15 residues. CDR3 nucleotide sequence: TGCGCCAGCAGCTTGCTTAGACAGGGTGGAAATACGCAGTATTTT. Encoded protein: CASSLLRQGGNTQYF.

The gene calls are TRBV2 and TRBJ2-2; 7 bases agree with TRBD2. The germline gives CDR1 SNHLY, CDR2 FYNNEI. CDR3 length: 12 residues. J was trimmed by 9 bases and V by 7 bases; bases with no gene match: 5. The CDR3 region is CASTGEGRELFF. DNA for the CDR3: TGTGCCAGCACCGGGGAGGGCCGGGAGCTGTTTTTT.

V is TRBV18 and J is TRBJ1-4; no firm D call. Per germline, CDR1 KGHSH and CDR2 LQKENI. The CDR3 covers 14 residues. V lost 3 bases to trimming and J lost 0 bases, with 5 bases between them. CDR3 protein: CASSPRTTNEKLFF. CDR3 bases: TGTGCCAGCTCACCCCGGACAACTAATGAAAAACTGTTTTTT.

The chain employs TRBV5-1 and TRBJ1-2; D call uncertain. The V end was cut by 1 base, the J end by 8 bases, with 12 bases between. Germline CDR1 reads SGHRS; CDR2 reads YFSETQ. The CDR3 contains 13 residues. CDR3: CASSLQTLWGYTF. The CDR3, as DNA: TGCGCCAGCAGCTTGCAGACCTTATGGGGCTACACCTTC.

As DNA, the CDR3 is TGTGCCAGCAGCTTAACAGCGCAAAGGGAGACCCAGTACTTC. Its translation is CASSLTAQRETQYF. The chain combines TRBV7-9 with TRBJ2-5; D ambiguous. The CDR3 spans 14 residues. Between the trimmed V and J ends, which lost 2 bases and 5 bases, there was a span of 12 bases. CDR1 SEHNR and CDR2 FQNEAQ come from the germline V gene (reference sequence).

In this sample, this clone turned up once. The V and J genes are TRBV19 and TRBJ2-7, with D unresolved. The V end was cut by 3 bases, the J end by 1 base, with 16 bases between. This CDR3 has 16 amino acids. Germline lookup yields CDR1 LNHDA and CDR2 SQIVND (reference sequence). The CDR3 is CASSMGGSRKSYEQYF. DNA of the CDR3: TGTGCCAGTAGTATGGGTGGCAGTAGAAAATCCTACGAGCAGTACTTC.

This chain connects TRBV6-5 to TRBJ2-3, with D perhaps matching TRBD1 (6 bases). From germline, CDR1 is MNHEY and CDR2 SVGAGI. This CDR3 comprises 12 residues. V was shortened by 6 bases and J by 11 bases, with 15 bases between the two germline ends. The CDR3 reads CASRQTTGMQYF. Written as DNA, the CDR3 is TGTGCCAGCAGACAAACTACAGGGATGCAGTATTTT.

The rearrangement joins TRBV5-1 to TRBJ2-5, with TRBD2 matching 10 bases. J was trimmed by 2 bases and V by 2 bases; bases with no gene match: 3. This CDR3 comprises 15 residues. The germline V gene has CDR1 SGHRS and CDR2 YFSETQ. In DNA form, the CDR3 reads TGCGCCAGCAGCTTAGGACTAGCGGAACAAGAGACCCAGTACTTC. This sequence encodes CASSLGLAEQETQYF.

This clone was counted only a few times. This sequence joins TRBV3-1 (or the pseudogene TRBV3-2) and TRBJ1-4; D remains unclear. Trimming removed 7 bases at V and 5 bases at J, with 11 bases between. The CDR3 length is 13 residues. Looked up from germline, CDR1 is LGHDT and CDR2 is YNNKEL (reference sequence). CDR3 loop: CASTSNGNEKLFF. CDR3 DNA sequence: TGTGCCAGCACCTCGAACGGGAATGAAAAACTGTTTTTT.

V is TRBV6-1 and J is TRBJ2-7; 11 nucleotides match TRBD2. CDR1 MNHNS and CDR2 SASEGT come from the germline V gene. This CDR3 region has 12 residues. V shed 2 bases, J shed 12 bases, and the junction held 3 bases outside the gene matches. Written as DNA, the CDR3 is TGTGCCAGCAGTGAAAGGGGACTAGCGGCGTACGTC. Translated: CASSERGLAAYV.

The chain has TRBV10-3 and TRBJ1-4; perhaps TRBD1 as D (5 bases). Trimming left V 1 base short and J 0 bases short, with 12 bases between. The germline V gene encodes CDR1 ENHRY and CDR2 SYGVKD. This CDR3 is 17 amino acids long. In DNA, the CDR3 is TGTGCCATCAGTGAGTTTAAGGGGCCTGCAACTAATGAAAAACTGTTTTTT. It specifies CAISEFKGPATNEKLFF.

The CDR3 spells CASSSGQFPYEQYF. For the CDR3, the DNA is TGTGCCAGCAGTAGCGGTCAGTTCCCCTACGAGCAGTACTTC. The gene calls are TRBV6-5 and TRBJ2-7; maybe TRBD2 (5 bases). V lost 5 bases and J lost 2, with 13 bases in between. CDR3 length: 14 residues. Germline V gene data show CDR1 as MNHEY and CDR2 as SVGAGI.

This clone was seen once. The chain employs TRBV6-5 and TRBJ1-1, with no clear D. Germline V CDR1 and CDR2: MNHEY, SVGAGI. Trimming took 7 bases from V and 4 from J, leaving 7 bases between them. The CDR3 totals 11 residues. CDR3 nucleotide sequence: TGTGCCAGCACCTACGGCACTGAAGCTTTCTTT. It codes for CASTYGTEAFF.

DNA of the CDR3: TGTGCCAGCAATTCACAGGGTCTGCTTGGAAACACCATATATTTT. This sequence encodes CASNSQGLLGNTIYF. This chain connects TRBV2 to TRBJ1-3; the D gene is possibly TRBD1 (6 bases). Trimming took 7 bases from V and 3 from J, leaving 16 bases between them. Germline V gene lookup returns CDR1 SNHLY and CDR2 FYNNEI. The CDR3 covers 15 residues. Full variable domain (rest looked up from reference TRBV2 and TRBJ1-3): EPEVTQTPSHQVTQMGQEVILRCVPISNHLYFYWYRQILGQKVEFLVSFYNNEISEKSEIFDDQFSVERPDGSNFTLKIRSTKLEDSAMYFCASNSQGLLGNTIYFGEGSWLTVV.

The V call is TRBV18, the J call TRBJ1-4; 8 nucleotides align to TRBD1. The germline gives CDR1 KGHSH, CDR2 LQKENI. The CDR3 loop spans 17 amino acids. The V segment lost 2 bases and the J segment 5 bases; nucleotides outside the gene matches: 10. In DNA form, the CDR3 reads TGTGCCAGCTCACCAGTTATAGCCGGACAGGGAAATGAAAAACTGTTTTTT. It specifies CASSPVIAGQGNEKLFF. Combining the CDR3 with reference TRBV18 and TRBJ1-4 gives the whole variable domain NAGVMQNPRHLVRRRGQEARLRCSPMKGHSHVYWYRQLPEEGLKFMVYLQKENIIDESGMPKERFSAEFPKEGPSILRIQQVVRGDSAAYFCASSPVIAGQGNEKLFFGSGTQLSVL.

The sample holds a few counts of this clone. CDR3 sequence: CASSLGTAGWSQHF. The CDR3 DNA sequence: TGTGCCAGCAGTTTGGGGACAGCCGGCTGGTCCCAGCATTTT. V is TRBV28 and J is TRBJ1-5; TRBD1 aligns across 7 bases. The V gene's germline CDR1 is MDHEN and CDR2 SYDVKM. The V segment lost 3 bases and the J segment 11 bases; nucleotides outside the gene matches: 10. This CDR3 is 14 amino acids long.

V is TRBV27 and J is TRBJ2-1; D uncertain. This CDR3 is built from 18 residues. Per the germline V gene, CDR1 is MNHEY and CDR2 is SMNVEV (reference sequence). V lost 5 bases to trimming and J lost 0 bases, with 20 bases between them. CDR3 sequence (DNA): TGTGCCAGCAGTCCCCCCGGTTATCCAGTAAGCTCCTACAATGAGCAGTTCTTC. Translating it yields CASSPPGYPVSSYNEQFF.